This T cell receptor (beta chain) is drawn from a study of cytomegalovirus exposure and HLA in healthy donors. The primer mix had 60 Vbeta and 13 Jbeta primers. Generated by immunoSEQ multiplex PCR, the TCRdb table keeps only in-frame clones and is missing some. The repertoire holds 130,000 to 150,000 clones, with 78% as singletons. The study's findings and limits: Several top significant clusters appeared, in a later analysis, to be linked to common viral pathogens. Owing to their indistinguishability, certain V segments, notably TRBV6-2 and TRBV6-3, were excluded. In an earlier analysis, about 90% or about 30%: the productive usage of most TCR beta V segments.

A note on this clone: Antigen specificity is unknown.

The CDR3 is 15 amino acids. Germline CDR1 SEHNR, CDR2 FQNEAQ (reference sequence). After removal of 4 bases from V and 8 bases from J, the junction contained 9 bases not matched to a gene. The gene calls are TRBV7-9 and TRBJ1-2; 11 nucleotides line up with TRBD1. The source is a woman aged 18-29 years in good health and CMV-seropositive. Source material: PBMCs. The CDR3 sequence is CASSYWPRTGGGYTF. CDR3 DNA sequence: TGTGCCAGCAGCTATTGGCCGAGGACAGGGGGCGGCTACACCTTC.